The 5 T cell receptor beta chains in this list originate from one sample, sequenced in a study of STAT5B mutations in CD4+ large granular lymphocyte leukemia. The repertoire was sequenced with immunoSEQ multiplex PCR; TCRdb's copy has only in-frame clones and lacks some. The table has 30,000 to 40,000 clones, roughly 65% seen once. The sequenced material came from CD4+ T cells from blood buffy coats. The source is a human donor in good health.

The chain combines TRBV13 with TRBJ1-6; D unclear. The ends were cut back, 3 bases at V and 9 bases at J, with 6 bases in the middle. Looked up from germline, CDR1 is PRHDT and CDR2 is FYEKMQ (reference sequence). The CDR3 spans 12 residues. CDR3 residues: CASSFRGSPLHF. As DNA, the CDR3 is TGTGCCAGCAGCTTCCGGGGTTCACCCCTCCACTTT.

This sequence joins TRBV7-8 and TRBJ1-1; 8 positions agree with TRBD1. There are 13 residues in the CDR3. With V trimmed by 0 bases and J by 11 bases, 5 bases remained unmatched. Germline loops: CDR1 SGHVS, CDR2 FQNEAQ. CDR3 loop: CASSLAETGAAFF. The CDR3 DNA reads TGTGCCAGCAGCTTAGCGGAGACAGGGGCTGCTTTCTTT.

In this sample, this clone turned up a few times. V usage is TRBV5-6 and J usage is TRBJ1-2, with a weak D call TRBD1 (5 bases). The CDR3 sequence is 14 residues long. Germline loops: CDR1 SGHDT, CDR2 YYEEEE. Deletions cut 3 bases from V and 0 bases from J, with 9 bases between. Here the CDR3 reads CASSWGRANYGYTF. CDR3 nucleotides: TGTGCCAGCAGCTGGGGCCGTGCTAACTATGGCTACACCTTC.

The chain links TRBV10-3 to TRBJ1-1; 8 nucleotides match TRBD1. The CDR3 has 14 residues. The germline V gene encodes CDR1 ENHRY and CDR2 SYGVKD. With 5 bases clipped from V and 9 bases from J, the junction kept 11 bases outside the gene matches. Here the CDR3 DNA reads TGTGCCATCAGTCCCGGACAGGGCCAAAGCAAAGCTTTCTTT. Amino acids: CAISPGQGQSKAFF.

The chain has TRBV11-2 and TRBJ2-7; D might be TRBD1 (5 bases). CDR1 SGHAT and CDR2 FQNNGV come from the germline V gene. V was shortened by 2 bases and J by 0 bases, with 11 bases between the two germline ends. The CDR3 has 15 amino acids. CDR3 sequence (DNA): TGTGCCAGCAGCTTAAGGAGCAGGGCCTCCTACGAGCAGTACTTC. It yields the protein CASSLRSRASYEQYF.